These 4 T cell receptor beta chains came from one sample sequenced in a study of blood T cell repertoires in COVID-19. The data were produced by immunoSEQ multiplex PCR, yet TCRdb's version contains in-frame clones alone and is incomplete. In the table there are some 220,000 clones, more than 75% of which are singletons. The sequencing sample was made of peripheral blood. These receptors were obtained from a woman between 65 and 79 years old with COVID-19, enrolled during active disease.

The chain couples TRBV18 to TRBJ2-1; 8 bases map to TRBD1. Germline loops: CDR1 KGHSH, CDR2 LQKENI. J gave up 3 bases and V 6 bases, and 10 bases lay outside the gene matches. The CDR3 length is 16 residues. DNA for the CDR3: TGTGCCAGCTCCAAATCGGGACAGGCAATCTACAATGAGCAGTTCTTC. This gives the protein CASSKSGQAIYNEQFF. The entire variable domain, with the rest obtained from reference TRBV18 and TRBJ2-1, is as follows: NAGVMQNPRHLVRRRGQEARLRCSPMKGHSHVYWYRQLPEEGLKFMVYLQKENIIDESGMPKERFSAEFPKEGPSILRIQQVVRGDSAAYFCASSKSGQAIYNEQFFGPGTRLTVL.

The chain links TRBV7-2 to TRBJ1-3; D gene ambiguous. There are 14 residues in the CDR3. V lost 5 bases to trimming and J lost 2 bases, with 10 bases between them. Germline CDR1 and CDR2: SGHTA and FQGNSA. The CDR3 is CASSASGAGNTIYF. The CDR3, as DNA: TGTGCCAGCAGCGCGAGCGGGGCTGGAAACACCATATATTTT.

J is TRBJ2-7 and V is TRBV28; a weak D match, TRBD2 (6 bases). The CDR3 is 19 amino acids. Germline V lookup: CDR1 MDHEN, CDR2 SYDVKM. Trimming took 3 bases from V and 4 from J, leaving 28 bases between them. The CDR3 loop reads CASSLRIGSVRSGTYEQYF. As DNA, the CDR3 is TGTGCCAGCAGTTTGAGGATAGGAAGCGTAAGATCCGGGACTTACGAGCAGTACTTC.

This clone was recorded only once. This rearrangement joins TRBV27 to TRBJ2-2, with TRBD2 identical over 8 bases. The trim removed 5 bases at V and 1 base at J, leaving 3 bases unmatched. The CDR3 totals 15 residues. The germline gives CDR1 MNHEY, CDR2 SMNVEV (reference sequence). The CDR3 is CASSILAVNTGELFF. The CDR3 nucleotides are TGTGCCAGCAGTATACTAGCGGTGAACACCGGGGAGCTGTTTTTT.